The 17 T cell receptor beta chains listed next were all sequenced from one sample in a study of regulatory T cells in long-lasting Graves disease. Time point of the sample: newly diagnosed GD, antithyroid drugs for less than 3 months. Researchers made the TCR library from RNA that was extracted from PBMCs. Construction of the TCR beta libraries employed iRepertoire HTBI primers in conjunction with Arm-PCR of CDR3 regions. In TCRdb, the multiplex PCR reads were re-called with MiXCR into one record per CDR3 protein. The data hold around 460,000 distinct CDR3 sequences, with 14% observed a single time. These data also featured in a second study, about T cells in Graves' hyperthyroidism and ophthalmopathy.

Sample: peripheral blood mononuclear cells (PBMCs), taken at new diagnosis, from a patient treated with antithyroid drugs. The receptors were gathered from a woman aged 45-65 years with Graves disease.

V usage is TRBV20-1 and J usage is TRBJ2-2; TRBD2 aligns across 9 bases. Per the germline V gene, CDR1 is DFQATT and CDR2 is SNEGSKA (reference sequence). This CDR3 has 16 amino acids. V trimming: 1 base; J trimming: 3 bases; junction bases outside the gene matches: 6. The CDR3: CSARVSGRSHTGELFF. The CDR3 nucleotides are TGCAGTGCTAGAGTAAGCGGGAGGAGCCACACCGGGGAGCTGTTTTTT.

This clonotype was detected a few times. V gene TRBV4-2 combines with J gene TRBJ2-7, with 8 positions matching TRBD2. Germline assignment: CDR1 LGHNA and CDR2 YNFKEQ. The CDR3 length is 16 residues. The V segment lost 0 bases and the J segment 7 bases; nucleotides outside the gene matches: 11. The CDR3 is CASSQEGLAGFREQYF. The CDR3 DNA is TGTGCCAGCAGCCAAGAGGGGCTAGCGGGTTTTCGGGAGCAGTACTTC.

This clonotype was seen at least ten times. Here the CDR3 reads CASSLMTASSGANVLTF. As DNA, the CDR3 is TGTGCCAGCAGTTTAATGACAGCGTCCTCTGGGGCCAACGTCCTGACTTTC. The rearrangement links TRBV12-3 or TRBV12-4 to TRBJ2-6; D is possibly TRBD1 (5 bases). This CDR3 has 17 amino acids. Between the trimmed V and J ends, which lost 2 bases and 0 bases, there was a span of 11 bases.

This chain joins TRBV7-6 and TRBJ2-7; a possible D gene is TRBD1 (6 bases). V lost 4 bases, J lost 7 bases, and 26 bases lay in between. The germline gives CDR1 SGHVS, CDR2 FNYEAQ. The CDR3 totals 17 residues. The CDR3 loop is CASSSTPPGTLEVEQYF. The CDR3 DNA is TGTGCCAGCAGCTCAACGCCCCCTGGGACACTGGAGGTGGAGCAGTACTTC.

The rearrangement joins TRBV3-1 to TRBJ2-1; D uncertain. Trimming cost V 1 base and J 5 bases, with 9 bases left between them. Germline-derived CDR1 and CDR2 are LGHDT and YNNKEL (reference sequence). The CDR3 loop spans 14 amino acids. The CDR3: CASSQAAFNNEQFF. The DNA for the CDR3 is TGTGCCAGCAGCCAAGCTGCGTTCAACAATGAGCAGTTCTTC.

This clonotype was detected a few times. The chain carries TRBV5-4 and TRBJ1-6, with 10 positions matching TRBD1. J gave up 5 bases and V 2 bases, and 13 bases lay outside the gene matches. The CDR3 spans 19 residues. Germline CDR1 is SGHNT and CDR2 is YYREEE (reference sequence). CDR3 coding DNA: TGTGCCAGCAGCTTTGTTGACAGGGGGCTTCTGATTAATAATTCACCCCTCCACTTT. Amino acid sequence: CASSFVDRGLLINNSPLHF. The whole variable domain, filled in from reference TRBV5-4 and TRBJ1-6, reads ETGVTQSPTHLIKTRGQQVTLRCSSQSGHNTVSWYQQALGQGPQFIFQYYREEENGRGNFPPRFSGLQFPNYSSELNVNALELDDSALYLCASSFVDRGLLINNSPLHFGNGTRLTVT.

This clonotype showed up many times. This chain links TRBV18 with TRBJ2-7; perhaps TRBD2 as D (5 bases). V was shortened by 6 bases and J by 5 bases, with 14 bases between the two germline ends. In germline, CDR1 is KGHSH, CDR2 LQKENI. The length of the CDR3 is 13 residues. The CDR3 nucleotides read TGTGCCAGCTCCTGGACTGGCTCAGACGAGCAGTACTTC. Translation: CASSWTGSDEQYF.

This clonotype was seen more than once but under ten times. The rearrangement links TRBV7-7 to TRBJ2-1; perhaps D is TRBD1 or TRBD2 (5 bases each). The CDR3 has 15 amino acids. The ends were cut back, 5 bases at V and 3 bases at J, with 14 bases in the middle. Germline V gives CDR1 SSHAT, CDR2 FNYEAQ (reference sequence). CDR3 coding DNA: TGTGCCAGCAGCCCCGGGACCGCGTACTACAATGAGCAGTTCTTC. Protein product: CASSPGTAYYNEQFF.

This chain joins TRBV6-5 and TRBJ2-3, with 7 positions matching TRBD2. Looked up from germline, CDR1 is MNHEY and CDR2 is SVGAGI. With V trimmed by 0 bases and J by 2 bases, 11 bases remained unmatched. The CDR3 contains 18 residues. CDR3 in DNA: TGTGCCAGCAGTTACTCGCCGAGCAGCGGGATGCACACAGATACGCAGTATTTT. Its protein is CASSYSPSSGMHTDTQYF.

This chain connects TRBV3-1 to TRBJ2-5; no clear D gene. CDR1 and CDR2 (germline): LGHDT, YNNKEL (reference sequence). The CDR3 length is 14 residues. Trimming removed 4 bases at V and 5 bases at J, with 14 bases between. The CDR3 region is CASSLILFGETQYF. The CDR3 nucleotides read TGTGCCAGCAGCCTTATTTTGTTCGGGGAGACCCAGTACTTC.

This clonotype has ten or more counts. The chain uses TRBV7-2 and TRBJ1-4; D is perhaps TRBD1 (5 bases). Trimming pared 4 bases from V and 8 bases from J, leaving 14 bases between. CDR3 size: 14 residues. The germline V gene has CDR1 SGHTA and CDR2 FQGNSA. In DNA, the CDR3 is TGTGCCAGCAGCTGGGGCCCTAGTTCGGAAAAACTGTTTTTT. It translates to CASSWGPSSEKLFF. The complete variable domain, with remaining parts taken from reference TRBV7-2 and TRBJ1-4, reads GAGVSQSPSNKVTEKGKDVELRCDPISGHTALYWYRQSLGQGLEFLIYFQGNSAPDKSGLPSDRFSAERTGGSVSTLTIQRTQQEDSAVYLCASSWGPSSEKLFFGSGTQLSVL.

V is TRBV3-1 and J is TRBJ1-5, with a possible D match to TRBD1 (5 bases). V was cut by 4 bases and J by 7 bases, with 14 bases left in between. The CDR3 length is 14 residues. The germline gives CDR1 LGHDT, CDR2 YNNKEL (reference sequence). CDR3 DNA: TGTGCCAGCAGCCCACGGGGAGGGGTCCAGCCCCAGCATTTT. Its translation is CASSPRGGVQPQHF. Full variable domain (remainder filled in from reference TRBV3-1 and TRBJ1-5): DTAVSQTPKYLVTQMGNDKSIKCEQNLGHDTMYWYKQDSKKFLKIMFSYNNKELIINETVPNRFSPKSPDKAHLNLHINSLELGDSAVYFCASSPRGGVQPQHFGDGTRLSIL.

This clonotype has a handful of counts. This rearrangement joins TRBV28 to TRBJ2-6; D remains ambiguous. Trimming cost V 1 base and J 0 bases, with 16 bases left between them. From germline, CDR1 is MDHEN and CDR2 SYDVKM. This CDR3 region has 19 residues. The CDR3 DNA sequence: TGTGCCAGCAGTTTATATAACTTTGGAGTAGGCTCTGGGGCCAACGTCCTGACTTTC. Protein sequence: CASSLYNFGVGSGANVLTF.

At least ten counts were recorded for this clonotype. This sequence joins TRBV6-1 and TRBJ1-4, with D possibly TRBD1 on 5 matching bases. The CDR3 length is 15 residues. Germline V lookup: CDR1 MNHNS, CDR2 SASEGT. With 6 bases removed from V and 5 bases from J, the gap between germline ends came to 16 bases. CDR3 DNA sequence: TGTGCCAGCAGCGGGATGGGACGGAAGAATGAAAAACTGTTTTTT. Protein: CASSGMGRKNEKLFF.

This clonotype was counted at least ten times. The V gene is TRBV29-1, the J gene TRBJ2-1; D is possibly TRBD1 (6 bases). Looked up from germline, CDR1 is SQVTM and CDR2 is ANQGSEA. This CDR3 has 15 amino acids. Trimming stripped 5 bases from V and 0 bases from J, with 14 bases between. CDR3 loop: CSVRSYRDSYNEQFF. DNA of the CDR3: TGCAGCGTTCGGTCCTACAGGGACTCCTACAATGAGCAGTTCTTC.

This clonotype was counted at least ten times. The J gene is TRBJ2-5, the V gene TRBV14; D gene ambiguous. The germline gives CDR1 SGHDN, CDR2 FVKESK. With 4 bases removed from V and 5 bases from J, the gap between germline ends came to 14 bases. The CDR3 extends over 14 amino acids. CDR3 in amino acids: CASSPWTSSETQYF. In DNA, the CDR3 is TGTGCCAGCAGCCCGTGGACCAGCTCTGAGACCCAGTACTTC. The full variable domain, its missing parts supplied by reference TRBV14 and TRBJ2-5, is EAGVTQFPSHSVIEKGQTVTLRCDPISGHDNLYWYRRVMGKEIKFLLHFVKESKQDESGMPNNRFLAERTGGTYSTLKVQPAELEDSGVYFCASSPWTSSETQYFGPGTRLLVL.

On this clonotype: It may be a read error: a sequence one base away is much more abundant. The chain is built from TRBV7-9 and TRBJ1-5; 8 bases agree with TRBD1. Germline CDR1 SEHNR, CDR2 FQNEAQ (reference sequence). The ends lost 4 bases at V and 5 bases at J; junction bases unmatched: 10. CDR3 length: 16 residues. This CDR3 is CASSSSGQGGDQPQHF. The CDR3 DNA sequence: TGTGCCAGCAGCTCCTCCGGACAGGGTGGCGATCAGCCCCAGCATTTT.